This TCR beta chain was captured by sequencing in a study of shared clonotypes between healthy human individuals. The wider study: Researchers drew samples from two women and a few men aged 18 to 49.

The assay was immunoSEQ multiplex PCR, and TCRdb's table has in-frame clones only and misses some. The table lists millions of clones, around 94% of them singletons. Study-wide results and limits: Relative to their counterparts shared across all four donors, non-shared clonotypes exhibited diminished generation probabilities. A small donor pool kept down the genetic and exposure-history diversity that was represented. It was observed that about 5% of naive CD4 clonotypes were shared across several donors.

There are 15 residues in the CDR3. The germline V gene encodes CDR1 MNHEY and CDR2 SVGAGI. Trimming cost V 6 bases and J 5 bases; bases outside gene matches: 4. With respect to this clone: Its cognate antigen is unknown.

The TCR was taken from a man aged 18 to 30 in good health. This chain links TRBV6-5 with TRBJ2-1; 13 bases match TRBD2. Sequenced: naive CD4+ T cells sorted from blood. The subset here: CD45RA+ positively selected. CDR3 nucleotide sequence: TGTGCCAGCAGCCGGACTAGCGGGGGCCACAATGAGCAGTTCTTC. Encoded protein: CASSRTSGGHNEQFF.